The 30 T cell receptor beta chains reported below all come from one sample, sequenced in a study of regulatory T cells in long-lasting Graves disease. Stated time point: persistent/refractory GD, antithyroid drugs over 5 years with positive TRAb. PBMCs were the source of the RNA used for TCR sequencing. Researchers made TCR beta libraries by using iRepertoire HTBI primers and running Arm-PCR on CDR3 regions. TCRdb re-called the multiplex PCR reads through MiXCR, storing one row per CDR3 protein. The top ten hold less than 15% of the sample, which has roughly 500,000 distinct CDR3 sequences, 22% seen once. The source material was peripheral blood mononuclear cells (PBMCs), sampled when the disease was refractory, from a patient treated with antithyroid drugs. Receptors originate from a female donor with Graves disease.

This rearrangement joins TRBV10-3 to TRBJ2-5, with D maybe TRBD1 (6 bases). CDR3 length: 15 residues. The ends were cut back, 3 bases at V and 5 bases at J, with 16 bases in the middle. Germline CDR1 ENHRY, CDR2 SYGVKD. The CDR3 DNA reads TGTGCCATCAGTGAAGCAGGGGCCCGGCGGGAGACCCAGTACTTC. Amino acids: CAISEAGARRETQYF.

This clonotype was counted only a few times. This rearrangement joins TRBV11-2 to TRBJ1-1, with D maybe TRBD1 (5 bases). Trimming pared 3 bases from V and 5 bases from J, leaving 16 bases between. This CDR3 region has 15 residues. CDR1 is SGHAT, CDR2 FQNNGV, per germline. The CDR3 region is CASSFTMGGGTEAFF. The CDR3 DNA sequence: TGTGCCAGCAGCTTTACCATGGGGGGGGGGACTGAAGCTTTCTTT.

V and J are TRBV24-1 and TRBJ2-2, with D perhaps matching TRBD1 (6 bases). V was clipped by 7 bases and J by 1 base, with 9 bases between them. The CDR3 has 14 residues. The V gene's germline CDR1 is KGHDR and CDR2 SFDVKD. The CDR3 coding sequence is TGTGCCACCAGAAACAGGGAGAACACCGGGGAGCTGTTTTTT. Protein product: CATRNRENTGELFF.

This clonotype was seen a handful of times. The genes are TRBV7-9 and TRBJ2-2; 12 bases align to TRBD2. The CDR3 totals 16 residues. After removal of 5 bases from V and 3 bases from J, the junction contained 4 bases not matched to a gene. CDR1 and CDR2 (germline): SEHNR, FQNEAQ (reference sequence). In nucleotides, the CDR3 is TGTGCCAGCAGCCAAAGACTAGCGGGGGACACCGGGGAGCTGTTTTTT. Encoded protein: CASSQRLAGDTGELFF.

This clonotype was counted at least ten times. This chain connects TRBV3-1 to TRBJ1-4, with 9 nucleotides matching TRBD1. The CDR3 consists of 16 residues. With V trimmed by 0 bases and J by 5 bases, 4 bases remained unmatched. CDR1 and CDR2 (germline): LGHDT, YNNKEL (reference sequence). The CDR3 here is CASSQDGDRVNEKLFF. The CDR3 DNA reads TGTGCCAGCAGCCAAGATGGGGACAGGGTGAATGAAAAACTGTTTTTT.

The chain joins TRBV3-1 to TRBJ2-7, with TRBD1 matching 7 bases. Germline CDR1 and CDR2: LGHDT and YNNKEL (reference sequence). Trimming took 0 bases from V and 4 from J; bases not matched to a gene: 6. The CDR3 sequence is 15 residues long. The CDR3 region is CASSQEWDRNYEQYF. As DNA, the CDR3 is TGTGCCAGCAGCCAAGAATGGGACAGAAATTACGAGCAGTACTTC.

V is TRBV20-1 and J is TRBJ2-7, with D tentatively TRBD1 or TRBD2 (5 bases each). The CDR3 runs 15 residues. Germline CDR1 is DFQATT and CDR2 is SNEGSKA (reference sequence). V was cut by 1 base and J by 1 base, with 14 bases left in between. In DNA, the CDR3 is TGCAGTGCTAGAGTTGGGGCAGGGAGTTCCTACGAGCAGTACTTC. Translation: CSARVGAGSSYEQYF.

In this sample, this clonotype turned up a few times. The J gene is TRBJ2-7, the V gene TRBV5-1, with 15 positions matching TRBD2. Germline-derived CDR1 and CDR2 are SGHRS and YFSETQ. The CDR3 contains 16 residues. V shed 4 bases and J 5 bases; nucleotides not matched to a gene: 7. The CDR3 DNA reads as TGCGCCAGCAGCCTGGGACTAGCGGGAGGCCTCAACGAGCAGTACTTC. Its translation is CASSLGLAGGLNEQYF. The full variable domain, rest sourced from reference TRBV5-1 and TRBJ2-7, is KAGVTQTPRYLIKTRGQQVTLSCSPISGHRSVSWYQQTPGQGLQFLFEYFSETQRNKGNFPGRFSGRQFSNSRSEMNVSTLELGDSALYLCASSLGLAGGLNEQYFGPGTRLTVT.

The sample holds many counts of this clonotype. This chain connects TRBV27 to TRBJ2-7; TRBD1 might be the D (7 bases). Germline CDR1 reads MNHEY; CDR2 reads SMNVEV (reference sequence). This CDR3 is 16 amino acids long. V was trimmed by 8 bases and J by 5 bases, leaving 25 bases between them. In DNA, the CDR3 is TGTGCCAGCCTCGACAGGGCGGCGGGGCTAGTCCACGAGCAGTACTTC. It encodes CASLDRAAGLVHEQYF.

DNA of the CDR3: TGTGCCAGCAGCCAACGTGGGACCGGGGAGCTGTTTTTT. It encodes CASSQRGTGELFF. The gene calls are TRBV3-1 and TRBJ2-2; D unresolved. CDR3 length: 13 amino acids. Trimming cost V 2 bases and J 5 bases, with 6 bases left between them. Germline V gene data show CDR1 as LGHDT and CDR2 as YNNKEL (reference sequence).

CDR3 in amino acids: CAWEAEDGQPQHF. In DNA, the CDR3 is TGTGCCTGGGAGGCCGAGGATGGTCAGCCCCAGCATTTT. The chain has TRBV30 and TRBJ1-5; D is uncertain. CDR1 and CDR2 from the germline V gene are GTSNPN and SVGIG (reference sequence). This CDR3 comprises 13 residues. Deletions cut 5 bases from V and 6 bases from J, with 14 bases between.

A note on this clonotype: Given a much more abundant clone one base away, this may be a read error. V usage is TRBV6-9 and J usage is TRBJ2-5; D not certain. V lost 3 bases, J lost 5 bases, and 10 bases lay in between. The CDR3 has 13 amino acids. Germline-derived CDR1 and CDR2 are MNHGY and SVAAGI. The CDR3 region is CASSYAVEETQYF. The CDR3, as DNA: TGTGCCAGCAGTTACGCGGTGGAGGAGACCCAGTACTTC.

This chain connects TRBV6-1 to TRBJ2-7; the D is unclear. Trimming took off 5 bases at V and 0 bases at J, with 11 bases between the two ends. The CDR3 contains 14 residues. CDR1 and CDR2 from the germline V gene are MNHNS and SASEGT. CDR3 nucleotides: TGTGCCAGCAGTAACGACCGGGCCTCCTACGAGCAGTACTTC. It encodes CASSNDRASYEQYF.

V gene TRBV19 combines with J gene TRBJ1-1; D perhaps matches TRBD1 (5 bases). Deletions cut 5 bases from V and 0 bases from J, with 16 bases between. The CDR3 contains 16 residues. Germline values: CDR1 LNHDA, CDR2 SQIVND (reference sequence). In DNA form, the CDR3 reads TGTGCCAGTAGTCCTCTAGGGGCGGGCCTGAACACTGAAGCTTTCTTT. This codes for CASSPLGAGLNTEAFF.

This clonotype came up many times. This chain connects TRBV2 to TRBJ2-7; 8 bases match TRBD2. V was clipped by 6 bases and J by 11 bases; unmatched bases: 3. Germline V gene data show CDR1 as SNHLY and CDR2 as FYNNEI. The CDR3 extends over 10 amino acids. CDR3 nucleotides: TGTGCCAGCAGGAAAGCGGGGGAGTACTTC. Its translation: CASRKAGEYF.

The V gene is TRBV20-1, the J gene TRBJ2-1, with 8 bases aligning to TRBD2. Germline V gene sequence: CDR1 DFQATT, CDR2 SNEGSKA (reference sequence). The CDR3 contains 13 residues. V gave up 4 bases and J gave up 3 bases; unmatched junction bases: 2. The CDR3 here is CSATGTSYNEQFF. The CDR3 DNA sequence: TGCAGTGCTACTGGGACTAGCTACAATGAGCAGTTCTTC.

This clonotype was seen more than once but under ten times. J is TRBJ2-1 and V is TRBV3-1, with 12 bases aligning to TRBD2. The CDR3 has 17 residues. The V and J ends lost 2 bases and 4 bases, in that order; junction bases with no gene match: 6. Germline CDR1 is LGHDT and CDR2 is YNNKEL (reference sequence). The CDR3 coding sequence is TGTGCCAGCAGCCAATCTAGCGGGAGGGCGCGATACAATGAGCAGTTCTTC. It yields the protein CASSQSSGRARYNEQFF.

This clonotype was seen more than once but under ten times. The genes are TRBV14 and TRBJ2-7, with D maybe TRBD1 (6 bases). Germline CDR1 SGHDN, CDR2 FVKESK. The V end lost 5 bases, the J end lost 7 bases, and 15 bases lay between the germline ends. This CDR3 spans 13 amino acids. The CDR3 loop reads CASSAYRVGEQYF. The CDR3 DNA reads as TGTGCCAGCAGCGCATACAGGGTCGGGGAGCAGTACTTC.

This chain connects TRBV19 to TRBJ1-1; no clear D gene. CDR3 length: 16 residues. Deletions cut 5 bases from V and 0 bases from J, with 16 bases between. Germline V gene lookup returns CDR1 LNHDA and CDR2 SQIVND (reference sequence). CDR3 DNA sequence: TGTGCCAGTAGTTCGACCTCTTCCGTTATGAACACTGAAGCTTTCTTT. This sequence encodes CASSSTSSVMNTEAFF.

V is TRBV12-3 or TRBV12-4 and J is TRBJ2-1; D might be TRBD1 (6 bases). The V end was cut by 4 bases, the J end by 0 bases, with 10 bases between. CDR3 length: 15 residues. The CDR3 reads CASSWEGGSYNEQFF. CDR3 DNA: TGTGCCAGCAGTTGGGAAGGGGGCTCCTACAATGAGCAGTTCTTC.

The J gene is TRBJ2-7, the V gene TRBV6-1, with 8 positions matching TRBD2. The J segment lost 2 bases and the V segment lost 2 bases, leaving 5 bases of the junction unmatched. CDR1 and CDR2 (germline): MNHNS, SASEGT. CDR3 length equals 15 residues. CDR3 protein: CASSEFSSGAYEQYF. DNA for the CDR3: TGTGCCAGCAGTGAATTCAGTAGCGGGGCCTACGAGCAGTACTTC.

This clonotype has more than one count but fewer than ten. The rearrangement uses TRBV18 and TRBJ1-1, with D uncertain. The ends were cut back, 6 bases at V and 2 bases at J, with 13 bases in the middle. The CDR3 is 14 residues long. In germline, CDR1 is KGHSH, CDR2 LQKENI. Written as DNA, the CDR3 is TGTGCCAGCTCCGCAGCGACAACCAACACTGAAGCTTTCTTT. Translated: CASSAATTNTEAFF.

This clonotype was detected many times. The rearrangement uses TRBV7-8 and TRBJ2-7, with 10 bases lining up with TRBD1. V lost 5 bases and J lost 0; bases outside the gene matches: 10. Germline lookup yields CDR1 SGHVS and CDR2 FQNEAQ. The CDR3 has 17 amino acids. CDR3 sequence: CASSPNPWDRGSYEQYF. As DNA, the CDR3 is TGTGCCAGCAGCCCCAACCCGTGGGACAGGGGCTCCTACGAGCAGTACTTC.

This clonotype was seen repeatedly, ten times or more. This chain connects TRBV7-2 to TRBJ2-5; no definite D call. The CDR3 extends over 13 amino acids. The germline V gene encodes CDR1 SGHTA and CDR2 FQGNSA. Trimming removed 1 base from V and 5 bases from J, with 8 bases in between. CDR3 in DNA: TGTGCCAGCAGCTTAGTTGAGGTTGAGACCCAGTACTTC. It specifies CASSLVEVETQYF.

This clonotype was recorded at least ten times. The rearrangement joins TRBV7-2 to TRBJ2-7; 10 positions agree with TRBD1. This CDR3 has 14 amino acids. Germline CDR1 reads SGHTA; CDR2 reads FQGNSA. V was clipped by 4 bases and J by 7 bases; unmatched bases: 7. CDR3 loop: CASSSGQGSREQYF. DNA of the CDR3: TGTGCCAGCAGCTCGGGACAGGGGAGTAGAGAGCAGTACTTC.

The chain uses TRBV9 and TRBJ2-2; the D gene could be TRBD1 or TRBD2 (5 bases each). Trimming left V 4 bases short and J 4 bases short, with 14 bases between. The CDR3 spans 15 residues. Germline V gene lookup returns CDR1 SGDLS and CDR2 YYNGEE. DNA of the CDR3: TGTGCCAGCAGCCCAGACACGGGGCGCACCGGGGAGCTGTTTTTT. Amino acids: CASSPDTGRTGELFF.

This clonotype was counted only a few times. CDR3 sequence (DNA): TGTGCCAGCACCTCATACAACCGGGGGGAAAAGGGAGCTTTCTTT. Its translation: CASTSYNRGEKGAFF. The chain carries TRBV6-2 or TRBV6-3 and TRBJ1-1; D might be TRBD1 (5 bases). The CDR3 covers 15 residues. Germline loops: CDR1 MNHEY, CDR2 SVGEGT. V was clipped by 7 bases and J by 10 bases, with 25 bases between them.

In the case of this clonotype: A much larger clone lies a single base off, so this may be a read error. The rearrangement uses TRBV7-8 and TRBJ2-7, with D tentatively TRBD2 (6 bases). Deletions cut 5 bases from V and 0 bases from J, with 17 bases between. The CDR3 totals 16 residues. Germline lookup yields CDR1 SGHVS and CDR2 FQNEAQ. This CDR3 is CASSPSRRGASYEQYF. For the CDR3, the DNA is TGTGCCAGCAGCCCCAGTCGGAGGGGAGCCTCCTACGAGCAGTACTTC.

The genes are TRBV20-1 and TRBJ2-5; TRBD2 matches 9 bases. The CDR3 is 15 amino acids. The germline V gene has CDR1 DFQATT and CDR2 SNEGSKA (reference sequence). With 6 bases clipped from V and 2 bases from J, the junction kept 10 bases outside the gene matches. The CDR3 reads CSASGTSRPQETQYF. The CDR3 DNA sequence: TGCAGTGCCTCCGGGACTAGCAGGCCACAAGAGACCCAGTACTTC.

This clonotype was seen repeatedly, ten times or more. The V call is TRBV11-2, the J call TRBJ2-7, with D possibly matching TRBD2 (5 bases). Germline loops: CDR1 SGHAT, CDR2 FQNNGV. Trimming shortened V by 0 bases and J by 2 bases, and 20 bases separated the two germline ends. The CDR3 has 18 amino acids. CDR3 protein: CASSLDPWTASSPYEQYF. CDR3 DNA: TGTGCCAGCAGCTTAGATCCCTGGACCGCTAGCTCACCCTACGAGCAGTACTTC.